Sequencing of this T cell receptor (beta chain) was carried out in a study of monozygotic twins with inflammatory bowel disease. Total RNA from whole blood was isolated with no T cell sorting. A note on this clonotype: Its antigen remains unidentified.

Used for each TCR library was approximately 3,800 ng of total RNA. Via template switching, UMIs carrying a 6-nucleotide sample barcode were introduced. TCRdb reprocessed the 5' RACE reads, keeping one entry per CDR3 protein, no DNA. In total, the table holds approximately 120,000 distinct CDR3 sequences. Study-level results: Support was absent for any single strong signal or clonotype linked to IBD.

Sequenced input: blood. This receptor was obtained from a human donor with ulcerative colitis or Crohn's disease, or a healthy co-twin of an affected twin (not recorded which).

This CDR3 reads CASSFLRLAQETQYF. The chain recombines TRBV6-5 with TRBJ2-5; TCRdb gives TRBD2 as the D gene, but with no DNA this cannot be confirmed. This CDR3 has 15 amino acids. From germline, CDR1 is MNHEY and CDR2 SVGAGI.